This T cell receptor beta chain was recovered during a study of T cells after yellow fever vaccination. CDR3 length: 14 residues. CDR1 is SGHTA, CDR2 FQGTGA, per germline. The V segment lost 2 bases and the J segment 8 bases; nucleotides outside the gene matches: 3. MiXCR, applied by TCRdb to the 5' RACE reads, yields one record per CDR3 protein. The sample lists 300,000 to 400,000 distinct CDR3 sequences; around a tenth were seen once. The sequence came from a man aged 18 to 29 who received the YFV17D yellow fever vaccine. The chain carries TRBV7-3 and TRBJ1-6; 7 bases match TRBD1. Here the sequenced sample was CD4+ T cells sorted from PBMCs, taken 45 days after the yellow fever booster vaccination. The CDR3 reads CASSLVQGDSPLHF. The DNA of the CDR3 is TGTGCCAGCAGCTTAGTGCAGGGGGATTCACCCCTCCACTTT.